The rows below give T cell receptor beta chains drawn from one sample of a study of blood T cell repertoires in COVID-19. TCRdb's copy holds only in-frame clones and misses some; the assay was immunoSEQ multiplex PCR. The sample comprises roughly 150,000 clones, 70% to 80% of which are singletons, and roughly 9.7% rests with the top ten. The material sequenced was peripheral blood. The receptor source for this set is a man in his 60s who had recovered from COVID-19. The CDR3 runs from the conserved cysteine through the conserved F or W. Each record gives: clone size, V gene, J gene, D gene, CDR3 DNA, CDR3 protein. The D gene is left open where the match is weak. Rows may omit the clone size; those that give it use once, few, many or a size class.

>NA|TRBV20-1|TRBJ1-1|NA
TGCAGTGCTAGGGAGACAGGCTCGACTTTCTTT
CSARETGSTFF
>few|TRBV30|TRBJ1-6|NA
TGTGCCTGGAGCGGGGGGACTTATTCACCCCTCCACTTT
CAWSGGTYSPLHF
>NA|TRBV7-3|TRBJ2-3|TRBD2
TGTGCCAGCAGCTTGATTAGCGGGACAGATACGCAGTATTTT
CASSLISGTDTQYF
>NA|TRBV6-5|TRBJ2-1|TRBD2
TGTGCCAGCAGTTACAGGGGGACTAGGTCCTACAATGAGCAGTTCTTC
CASSYRGTRSYNEQFF
>NA|TRBV7-9|TRBJ1-3|NA
TGTGCCAGCAGCATCAGACAGTCCCGCTCTGGAAACACCATATATTTT
CASSIRQSRSGNTIYF
>NA|TRBV7-2|TRBJ1-1|NA
TGTGCCAGCAGCTTACGGAGTGGCACTGAAGCTTTCTTT
CASSLRSGTEAFF
>NA|TRBV5-1|TRBJ1-1|NA
TGCGCCAGCAGCTTGCAAGGAGGGCAGACTGAAGCTTTCTTT
CASSLQGGQTEAFF
>few|TRBV28|TRBJ1-1|NA
TGTGCCAGCAGTTTGGCCTACGGGGGGAGCGCTGAAGCTTTCTTT
CASSLAYGGSAEAFF
>NA|TRBV5-6|TRBJ1-4|NA
TGTGCCAGCAGCCCACAGGGCCTTGCAACTAATGAAAAACTGTTTTTT
CASSPQGLATNEKLFF
>few|TRBV28|TRBJ1-6|TRBD1
TGTGCCAGCAGCTATCCGGGACAGGGGAATTCACCCCTCCACTTT
CASSYPGQGNSPLHF
>NA|TRBV4-3|TRBJ2-4|NA
TGCGCCAGCAGCCGAACCCTGGGGGAGGCGGCCAAAAACATTCAGTACTTC
CASSRTLGEAAKNIQYF
>NA|TRBV28|TRBJ1-5|NA
TGTGTCACGGGGAGCGGCAATCAGCCCCAGCATTTT
CVTGSGNQPQHF
>NA|TRBV2|TRBJ2-5|TRBD2
TGTGCCAGCAAAGGTAGCGGGGACTTCCAAGAGACCCAGTACTTC
CASKGSGDFQETQYF
>NA|TRBV19|TRBJ2-7|TRBD1
TGTGCCAGTAGTACCTCGACAGGGGGGGGAAACTACGAGCAGTACTTC
CASSTSTGGGNYEQYF
>NA|TRBV7-8|TRBJ2-7|NA
TGTGCCAGCAGCACCGGGACAAGCTACGAGCAGTACTTC
CASSTGTSYEQYF
>NA|TRBV7-3|TRBJ2-1|TRBD2
TGTGCCAGCAGCTTAAAAGCAGGACTAGCCCACAATGAGCAGTTCTTC
CASSLKAGLAHNEQFF
>NA|TRBV28|TRBJ2-3|TRBD2
TGTGCCAGCAGTTTATATGGGCGGGGGGGCGGAGATACGCAGTATTTT
CASSLYGRGGGDTQYF
>NA|TRBV10-3|TRBJ2-7|TRBD2
TGTGCCATCGGTTCGGGAGGGATGAGGTCCTACGAGCAGTACTTC
CAIGSGGMRSYEQYF
>NA|TRBV30|TRBJ1-5|TRBD1
TGTGCCTTACAGGGGGGGGGCAATCAGCCCCAGCATTTT
CALQGGGNQPQHF
>NA|TRBV28|TRBJ2-5|NA
TGTGCCAGCAGCTCAAGGCGGGACAGTCAAGAGACCCAGTACTTC
CASSSRRDSQETQYF
>NA|TRBV18|TRBJ2-7|TRBD1
TGTGCCAGCTCACCGGCACAGGGGAGCTACGAGCAGTACTTC
CASSPAQGSYEQYF
>NA|TRBV6-1|TRBJ2-7|TRBD2
TGTGCCAGCAGTGGTGGGACTAGCGGGAGGAGAGGCGAGCAGTACTTC
CASSGGTSGRRGEQYF
>NA|TRBV5-1|TRBJ2-2|NA
TGCGCCAGCAGCCTCGACAGAGGGAACACCGGGGAGCTGTTTTTT
CASSLDRGNTGELFF
>few|TRBV19|TRBJ2-5|TRBD2
TGTGCCAGTAGTGAAATTAGCGGGAGGGCTGACGAGACCCAGTACTTC
CASSEISGRADETQYF
>NA|TRBV7-2|TRBJ2-5|TRBD2
TGTGCCAGCGGGCTAGCGGGAGGGCCTGAGACCCAGTACTTC
CASGLAGGPETQYF
>NA|TRBV4-1|TRBJ2-5|TRBD1
TGCGCCAGCAGCCCTTGGGACAGGGAGGGAGAGACCCAGTACTTC
CASSPWDREGETQYF
>NA|TRBV5-4|TRBJ2-3|TRBD2
TGTGCCAGCAGCCTGGAACCTACTAGCGGGGGAACAGATACGCAGTATTTT
CASSLEPTSGGTDTQYF
>once|TRBV10-3|TRBJ2-2|TRBD1
TGTGCCATCAGTGACACCGGGACAGTCAACACCGGGGAGCTGTTTTTT
CAISDTGTVNTGELFF
>NA|TRBV29-1|TRBJ1-2|NA
TGCAGCGTTGGCGCGCGGAACTATGGCTACACCTTC
CSVGARNYGYTF
>NA|TRBV4-3|TRBJ2-5|NA
TGCGCCAGCAGCCAAGATCCGGGGAGAGAGACCCAGTACTTC
CASSQDPGRETQYF
>NA|TRBV4-3|TRBJ1-5|NA
TGCGCCAGCAGCCAAGATATGCAGACTTCTCGGCCCCAGCATTTT
CASSQDMQTSRPQHF
>NA|TRBV5-5|TRBJ2-7|TRBD2
TGTGCCAGCAGCCTAGGACTAGCGGAGCCCTACGAGCAGTACTTC
CASSLGLAEPYEQYF
>few|TRBV19|TRBJ1-4|NA
TGTGCCAGTAGTGTGACAGGTACCGAAAAACTGTTTTTT
CASSVTGTEKLFF
>NA|TRBV7-3|TRBJ1-6|NA
TGTGCCAGCAGCTCGTCCCCACTTAATTCACCCCTCCACTTT
CASSSSPLNSPLHF
>NA|TRBV10-2|TRBJ1-4|NA
TGCGCCAGCAGTGAGAACGGGGGGAATGAAAAACTGTTTTTT
CASSENGGNEKLFF
>NA|TRBV28|TRBJ2-5|TRBD1
TGTGCCAGCAGCCCCCCGGACAGGGGAGAGACCCAGTACTTC
CASSPPDRGETQYF
>NA|TRBV3-1/TRBV3-2|TRBJ2-1|TRBD2
TGTGCCAGCAGCCAAGATGAGGCGGGGGGGCGTGAGCAGTTCTTC
CASSQDEAGGREQFF
>NA|TRBV11-2|TRBJ1-4|NA
TGTGCCAGCAGCTTAAGGGGAGGGGCAACTAATGAAAAACTGTTTTTT
CASSLRGGATNEKLFF
>NA|TRBV15|TRBJ2-6|TRBD2
TGTGCCACCAGCAGAGTGGGGGGGTCTGGGGCCAACGTCCTGACTTTC
CATSRVGGSGANVLTF
>NA|TRBV6-5|TRBJ2-3|NA
TGTGCCAGCAGGACGACAGTCACAGATACGCAGTATTTT
CASRTTVTDTQYF
>NA|TRBV5-4|TRBJ1-2|NA
TGTGCCAGCCAGACCATCGGAGTGAGGGCCGATGGCTACACCTTC
CASQTIGVRADGYTF
>NA|TRBV6-5|TRBJ2-1|NA
TGTGCCAGCACCTCGAGAGGATTAGTGAGGAATGAGCAGTTCTTC
CASTSRGLVRNEQFF
>NA|TRBV9|TRBJ2-1|TRBD2
TGTGCCAGCAGCTGGGCAGCGGGAGCATCCTACAATGAGCAGTTCTTC
CASSWAAGASYNEQFF
>NA|TRBV6-6|TRBJ1-4|TRBD1
TGTGCCAGCAGTTCCGGGACAGGGGAGGAAAAACTGTTTTTT
CASSSGTGEEKLFF
>NA|TRBV6-5|TRBJ1-2|TRBD1
TGTGCCAGCAGTTACACCGGGACAGACTATGGCTACACCTTC
CASSYTGTDYGYTF
>NA|TRBV19|TRBJ1-2|TRBD1
TGTGCCAGTAGTACCGACAGGGAGTACTATGGCTACACCTTC
CASSTDREYYGYTF
>once|TRBV7-2|TRBJ2-2|NA
TGTGCCAGCAGCTTAGTCTTCAGGGGCGCGAACACCGGGGAGCTGTTTTTT
CASSLVFRGANTGELFF
>NA|TRBV7-9|TRBJ2-5|TRBD2
TGTGCCAGCAGCTTTGGCGGGGGAGAGACCCAGTACTTC
CASSFGGGETQYF
>NA|TRBV6-2/TRBV6-3|TRBJ2-2|TRBD2
TGTGCCAGCAGTCAACCGGGACTAGTGGACCGGGAGCTGTTTTTT
CASSQPGLVDRELFF
>NA|TRBV7-8|TRBJ2-7|TRBD1
TGTGCCAGCAGCTTAGTAGGGACAGCCTACGAGCAGTACTTC
CASSLVGTAYEQYF
>NA|TRBV7-3|TRBJ2-3|NA
TGTGCCAGCAGCCCCGAAGCTAGCACAGATACGCAGTATTTT
CASSPEASTDTQYF
>few|TRBV10-3|TRBJ2-1|TRBD2
TGTGCCATCAGCACGGGACTAGCGGACAATGAGCAGTTCTTC
CAISTGLADNEQFF
>few|TRBV28|TRBJ1-1|TRBD1
TGTGCCAGCAGTTTAGGGGGACAGGGGAACACTGAAGCTTTCTTT
CASSLGGQGNTEAFF
>NA|TRBV7-3|TRBJ2-3|TRBD2
TGTGCCAGTGGACTAGCGGGAATGGATACGCAGTATTTT
CASGLAGMDTQYF
>few|TRBV7-3|TRBJ2-5|NA
TGTGCCAGCAGCCCTCGGCCAGCGGCCGTGGAGACCCAGTACTTC
CASSPRPAAVETQYF
>NA|TRBV5-1|TRBJ2-2|NA
TGCGCCAGCAGCACCGGGAGTCGGGGCGGGGAGCTGTTTTTT
CASSTGSRGGELFF
>NA|TRBV29-1|TRBJ1-2|TRBD1
TGCAGCGTTCCCGACAGGGAGGACTATGGCTACACCTTC
CSVPDREDYGYTF
>NA|TRBV4-3|TRBJ1-6|NA
TGCGCCAGCAGCCCGGAACCAGCTCGCCGGGATTCACCCCTCCACTTT
CASSPEPARRDSPLHF